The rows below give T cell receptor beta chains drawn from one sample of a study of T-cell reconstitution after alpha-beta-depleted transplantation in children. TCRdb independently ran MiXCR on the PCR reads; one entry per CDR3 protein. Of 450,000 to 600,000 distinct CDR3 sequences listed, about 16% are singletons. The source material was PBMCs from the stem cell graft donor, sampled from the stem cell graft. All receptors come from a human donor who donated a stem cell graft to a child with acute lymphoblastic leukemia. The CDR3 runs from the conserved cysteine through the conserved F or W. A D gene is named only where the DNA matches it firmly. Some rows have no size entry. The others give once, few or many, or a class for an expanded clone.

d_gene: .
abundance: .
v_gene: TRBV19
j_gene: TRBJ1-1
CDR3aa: CASRPDTAGNTEAFF
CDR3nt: TGTGCCAGTAGACCGGACACAGCCGGGAACACTGAAGCTTTCTTT

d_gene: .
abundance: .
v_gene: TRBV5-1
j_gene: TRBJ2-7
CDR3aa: CASSPGDPAYEQYF
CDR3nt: TGCGCCAGCAGCCCTGGAGACCCCGCCTACGAGCAGTACTTC

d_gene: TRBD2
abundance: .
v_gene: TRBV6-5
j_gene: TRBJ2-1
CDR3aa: CASSYRLGLADYNEQFF
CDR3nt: TGTGCCAGCAGTTACCGGTTGGGACTAGCGGATTACAATGAGCAGTTCTTC

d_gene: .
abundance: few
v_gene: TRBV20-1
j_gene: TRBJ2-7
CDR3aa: CSAREGPYEQYF
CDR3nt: TGCAGTGCTAGAGAGGGGCCCTACGAGCAGTACTTC

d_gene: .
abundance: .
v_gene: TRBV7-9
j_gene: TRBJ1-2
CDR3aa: CASSSAGQSNYGYTF
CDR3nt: TGTGCCAGCAGCTCAGCAGGACAGAGTAACTATGGCTACACCTTC

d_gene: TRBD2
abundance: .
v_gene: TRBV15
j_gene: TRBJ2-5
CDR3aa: CAIGTSGRETQYF
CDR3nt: TGTGCCATCGGGACTAGCGGGAGGGAGACCCAGTACTTC

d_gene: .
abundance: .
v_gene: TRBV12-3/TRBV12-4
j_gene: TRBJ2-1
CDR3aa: CASSLTSGQFF
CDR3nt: TGTGCCAGCAGTTTGACTAGTGGTCAGTTCTTC

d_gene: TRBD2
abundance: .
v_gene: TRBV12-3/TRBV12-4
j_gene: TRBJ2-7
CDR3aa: CASSWFPGRSYEQYF
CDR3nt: TGTGCCAGCAGTTGGTTTCCCGGGAGGTCCTACGAGCAGTACTTC

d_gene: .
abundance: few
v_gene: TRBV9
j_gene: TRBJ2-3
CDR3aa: CASRTGATDTQYF
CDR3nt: TGTGCCAGCAGGACCGGGGCCACAGATACGCAGTATTTT

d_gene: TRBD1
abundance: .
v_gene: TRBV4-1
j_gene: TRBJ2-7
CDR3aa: CASSRPGGSYEQYF
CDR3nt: TGCGCCAGCAGCCGGCCAGGGGGCTCCTACGAGCAGTACTTC

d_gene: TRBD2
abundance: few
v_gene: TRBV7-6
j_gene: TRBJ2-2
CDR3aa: CASSATYRGLGLNGELFF
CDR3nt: TGTGCCAGCAGCGCGACCTATCGGGGACTAGGATTGAACGGGGAGCTGTTTTTT

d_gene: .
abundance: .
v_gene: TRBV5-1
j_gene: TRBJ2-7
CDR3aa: CASSIGLPSSRYEQYF
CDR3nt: TGCGCCAGCAGCATAGGACTACCTAGTTCCAGATACGAGCAGTACTTC

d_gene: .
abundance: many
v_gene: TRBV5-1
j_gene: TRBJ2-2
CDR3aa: CASGDGELFF
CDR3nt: TGCGCCAGCGGGGACGGGGAGCTGTTTTTT

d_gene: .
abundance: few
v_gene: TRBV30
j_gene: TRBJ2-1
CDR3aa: CAWSRLGNSYNEQFF
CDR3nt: TGTGCCTGGAGTCGACTCGGGAACTCCTACAATGAGCAGTTCTTC

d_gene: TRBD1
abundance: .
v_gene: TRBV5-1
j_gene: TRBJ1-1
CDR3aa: CASSLGQGTGSEAFF
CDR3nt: TGCGCCAGCAGCTTGGGACAGGGCACGGGATCTGAAGCTTTCTTT

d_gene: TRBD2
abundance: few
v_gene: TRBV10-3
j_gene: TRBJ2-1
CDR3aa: CAISSGVAYNEQFF
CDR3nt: TGTGCCATCTCGAGCGGGGTCGCTTACAATGAGCAGTTCTTC

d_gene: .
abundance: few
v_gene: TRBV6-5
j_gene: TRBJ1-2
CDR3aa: CASSYSTGVNTF
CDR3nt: TGTGCCAGCAGTTACTCGACAGGAGTGAACACCTTC